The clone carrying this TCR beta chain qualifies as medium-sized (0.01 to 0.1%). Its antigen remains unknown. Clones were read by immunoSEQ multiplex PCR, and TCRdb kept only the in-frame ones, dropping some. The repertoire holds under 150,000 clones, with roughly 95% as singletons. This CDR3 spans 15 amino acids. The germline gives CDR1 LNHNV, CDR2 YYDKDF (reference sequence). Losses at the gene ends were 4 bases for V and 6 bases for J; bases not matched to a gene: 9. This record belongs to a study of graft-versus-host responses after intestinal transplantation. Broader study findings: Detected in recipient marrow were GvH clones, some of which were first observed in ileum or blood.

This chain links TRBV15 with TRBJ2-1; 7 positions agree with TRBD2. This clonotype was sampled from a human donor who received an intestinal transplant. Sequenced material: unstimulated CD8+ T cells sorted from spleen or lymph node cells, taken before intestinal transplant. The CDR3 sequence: CATSTGRSRPNEQFF. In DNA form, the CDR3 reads TGTGCCACCAGCACCGGGAGGAGTCGCCCCAATGAGCAGTTCTTC.